The 6 T cell receptor beta chains below were found in one sample sequenced in a study of T cells after yellow fever vaccination (dated by TCRdb to between 2017 and 2020). The library was produced with 5' RACE. TCRdb names Illumina HiSeq 2500 as the instrument used. Using fastp at Q25 and MiXCR, TCRdb reprocessed the public reads and kept productive beta chains. CDR3 protein sequences are deduplicated, and each keeps its most common genes and DNA. The sample table contains fewer than 150,000 distinct CDR3 sequences; only one count was recorded for roughly 7.9% of them. The ten biggest clones cover roughly 3% of the sample. According to the study, the label for this sample's treatment or condition signals: live attenuated yellow fever vaccine strain. Specimen: CD4+ T cells sorted from PBMCs, collected 45 days after the first yellow fever vaccination. All receptors come from a man in his late teens or twenties who received the YFV17D yellow fever vaccine.

Ten or more counts support this clonotype. The chain has TRBV20-1 and TRBJ2-7; 7 bases match TRBD1. This CDR3 is built from 15 residues. J lost 0 bases, V lost 2 bases, and 7 bases had no gene match. Germline values: CDR1 DFQATT, CDR2 SNEGSKA (reference sequence). The CDR3 spells CSARSQGQLSYEQYV. The CDR3 DNA reads as TGCAGTGCTAGATCCCAGGGACAGCTCTCCTACGAGCAGTACGTC.

This clonotype has ten or more counts. The chain has TRBV5-1 and TRBJ2-7; 8 bases line up with TRBD1. V gave up 3 bases and J gave up 2 bases; unmatched junction bases: 4. This CDR3 is 14 amino acids long. Germline values: CDR1 SGHRS, CDR2 YFSETQ. The CDR3 spells CASSSGTGTYEQYF. The DNA for the CDR3 is TGCGCCAGCAGCTCCGGGACAGGAACCTACGAGCAGTACTTC.

This clonotype was picked up many times. J is TRBJ1-1 and V is TRBV4-1; 12 nucleotides align to TRBD1. The trim removed 8 bases at V and 4 bases at J, leaving 8 bases unmatched. Germline-derived CDR1 and CDR2 are MGHRA and YSYEKL. This CDR3 is built from 15 residues. The CDR3 sequence: CASRPGQGALTEAFF. Here the CDR3 DNA reads TGCGCCAGCCGTCCGGGACAGGGGGCTCTCACTGAAGCTTTCTTT.

On this clonotype itself: Just one base apart from a much larger clone, this may be a read error. The V and J genes are TRBV4-3 and TRBJ2-1; 7 bases fit TRBD2. V shed 1 base, J shed 8 bases, and the junction held 11 bases outside the gene matches. In germline, CDR1 is LGHNA, CDR2 YSLEER. The CDR3 consists of 16 residues. The CDR3 loop reads CASSQGWRGGSDEQFF. CDR3 DNA: TGCGCCAGCAGCCAAGGATGGAGGGGCGGGAGCGATGAGCAGTTCTTC.

This clonotype was seen many times. The chain joins TRBV11-2 to TRBJ1-2, with 12 bases lining up with TRBD1. The length of the CDR3 is 16 residues. Trimming took 1 base from V and 4 from J; bases not matched to a gene: 4. CDR1 is SGHAT and CDR2 is FQNNGV in the germline V gene. For the CDR3, the DNA is TGTGCCAGCAGCTTAGGGGGGACAGGGGGCTTCTATGGCTACACCTTC. As protein: CASSLGGTGGFYGYTF.

Regarding this clonotype: Given a much more abundant clone one base away, this may be a read error. CDR3 residues: CSARTGKQPQHF. The DNA for the CDR3 is TGCAGTGCACGGACAGGGAAACAGCCCCAGCATTTT. This chain uses TRBV20-1 with TRBJ1-5; 8 nucleotides agree with TRBD1. V shed 6 bases, J shed 7 bases, and the junction held 5 bases outside the gene matches. This CDR3 is 12 amino acids long. Germline CDR1 reads DFQATT; CDR2 reads SNEGSKA (reference sequence).